Here is one T cell receptor beta chain with its context. In the original analysis: How many nucleated cells were present was estimated from reference gene primer amplification. Here immunoSEQ multiplex PCR was the method, and the copy in TCRdb shows in-frame clones only, minus some. D and trimming come from the DNA, and the V and J calls and clone size come from that table. The profile shows about 56,000 clones, about 88% of them singletons. This specimen belongs to a study of blood T cell repertoires in COVID-19. In Seattle, patients joined the study during active infection and were tracked longitudinally. J gave up 4 bases and V 4 bases, and 3 bases lay outside the gene matches. Germline CDR1 and CDR2: LNHDA and SQIVND (reference sequence). The CDR3 spans 14 residues.

The chain carries TRBV19 and TRBJ2-1; 8 nucleotides align to TRBD1. Sample: peripheral blood. The sequence was collected from an older woman with COVID-19, enrolled during active disease. The CDR3 bases are TGTGCCAGTAGTACTCGGGACAGGTACAATGAGCAGTTCTTC. This sequence encodes CASSTRDRYNEQFF.